This is a list of T cell receptor beta chains from one sample in a study of a mutant IDH1 vaccine in newly diagnosed glioma. Here immunoSEQ multiplex PCR was the method, and the copy in TCRdb shows in-frame clones only, minus some. The sample yields tens of thousands of clones, about 80% seen once. For these receptors, no antigen is known. This material consisted of PBMCs, taken from a glioma patient whose treatment included an IDH1 peptide vaccine. The receptors originated from a young man with glioma. Each CDR3 is given with its conserved first and last residue. A D gene is named only where the DNA matches it firmly. Clone size is stated in some rows and not others, as once, few, many or a class when expanded.

NA	once	TRBJ1-5	TRBV19	TGTGCCAGTAGTCCCCCTCGACAGACAGATAGCAATCAGCCCCAGCATTTT	CASSPPRQTDSNQPQHF
NA	NA	TRBJ1-1	TRBV29-1	TGCAGCGTCCGGATCGTGGGGGAGAACACTGAAGCTTTCTTT	CSVRIVGENTEAFF
TRBD1	NA	TRBJ2-7	TRBV5-6	TGTGCCAGCAGCGACTTTGGGACAGGGAGGTCCTACGAGCAGTACTTC	CASSDFGTGRSYEQYF
TRBD1	NA	TRBJ2-5	TRBV5-1	TGCGCCAGCAGCTGGGACAGGGTGGGGGAGACCCAGTACTTC	CASSWDRVGETQYF
TRBD2	NA	TRBJ2-7	TRBV11-1	TGTGCCAGCAGCTTAGCCACCGGGACTAGCGGCGCCTACGAGCAGTACTTC	CASSLATGTSGAYEQYF
NA	NA	TRBJ2-5	TRBV21-1	TGTGCCAGCAGCACGGGACTAGAAGAGACCCAGTACTTC	CASSTGLEETQYF
NA	NA	TRBJ2-2	TRBV9	TGTGCCAGCAGCGTTTCCCAAGCCGGGGAGCTGTTTTTT	CASSVSQAGELFF
NA	NA	TRBJ2-5	TRBV7-2	TGTGCCAGCAGCTTAGAGGGTCTGGGGGAGACCCAGTACTTC	CASSLEGLGETQYF
TRBD1	NA	TRBJ2-7	TRBV15	TGTGCCACCAGCAGGAACCAGGGGGCCTACTACGAGCAGTACTTC	CATSRNQGAYYEQYF
NA	NA	TRBJ2-1	TRBV4-3	TGCGCCAGCAGCCAAGATCGGTCCTCCTACAATGAGCAGTTCTTC	CASSQDRSSYNEQFF
NA	NA	TRBJ2-7	TRBV27	TGTGCCAGCAGTTTAACAGGGCAAGGCGGGCAGTACTTC	CASSLTGQGGQYF
NA	NA	TRBJ2-3	TRBV9	TGTGCCAGCAGCGTGGGCCCCAGCACAGATACGCAGTATTTT	CASSVGPSTDTQYF
NA	NA	TRBJ1-4	TRBV28	TGTGCCAGCACCCTTCAGGGAGGGGGTAATGAAAAACTGTTTTTT	CASTLQGGGNEKLFF
NA	NA	TRBJ1-6	TRBV6-6	TGTGCCAGCAGTTACTCGTGGCCTAATTCACCCCTCCACTTT	CASSYSWPNSPLHF
TRBD1	NA	TRBJ1-4	TRBV6-6	TGTGCCAGCAGTTACTTGACCGGGACAGGGGGCGAAAAACTGTTTTTT	CASSYLTGTGGEKLFF
NA	once	TRBJ2-3	TRBV27	TGTGCCAGCAGTTTCCAAGGGCTAAGCACAGATACGCAGTATTTT	CASSFQGLSTDTQYF
NA	NA	TRBJ2-2	TRBV6-1	TGTGCCAGCAGTGAAGAGGGCACCGGGGAGCTGTTTTTT	CASSEEGTGELFF
NA	NA	TRBJ1-1	TRBV6-1	TGTGCCAGCATCGGGTATTCGGAAGCTTTCTTT	CASIGYSEAFF
NA	NA	TRBJ2-1	TRBV5-5	TGTGCCAGCAGCTTGGAGCAGATGGGCTACAATGAGCAGTTCTTC	CASSLEQMGYNEQFF
TRBD2	NA	TRBJ2-5	TRBV7-9	TGTGCCAGCAGTAAAATAGCGGGAGTAGGCGAGACCCAGTACTTC	CASSKIAGVGETQYF
NA	NA	TRBJ2-4	TRBV4-3	TGCGCCAGCAGCCAAGTTGTTCTGGACAGAGCAGTTATAGCCAAAAACATTCAGTACTTC	CASSQVVLDRAVIAKNIQYF
TRBD1	few	TRBJ1-1	TRBV30	TGTGCCTGGAGAAGGGGGCCGAACACTGAAGCTTTCTTT	CAWRRGPNTEAFF
TRBD2	NA	TRBJ2-3	TRBV9	TGTGCCAGCAGCCCCGGGACTAACACAGATACGCAGTATTTT	CASSPGTNTDTQYF
NA	NA	TRBJ2-2	TRBV5-4	TGTGCCAGCAGCTCCAGTCTACGGAACACCGGGGAGCTGTTTTTT	CASSSSLRNTGELFF
NA	NA	TRBJ1-5	TRBV30	TGTGCCTGGAGCGAAACGAGGGGGGATCAGCCCCAGCATTTT	CAWSETRGDQPQHF
NA	NA	TRBJ1-6	TRBV5-1	TGCGCCAGCAGCTTGGTTCAGGGCATCGAGAATTCACCCCTCCACTTT	CASSLVQGIENSPLHF
TRBD1	NA	TRBJ2-7	TRBV13	TGTGCCAGCAGCATGGACAGGGGAGAGCAGTACTTC	CASSMDRGEQYF
TRBD2	NA	TRBJ2-5	TRBV5-6	TGTGCCAGCAGCCGACTAGCGGGAGGGGAGACCCAGTACTTC	CASSRLAGGETQYF
TRBD1	once	TRBJ2-5	TRBV7-2	TGTGCCAGCAGCAGGACAGGGGGGACCCAGTACTTC	CASSRTGGTQYF
NA	few	TRBJ1-1	TRBV4-1	TGCGCCAGCAGCGGGTCACCACCTGCCGCCGGAATGAACACTGAAGCTTTCTTT	CASSGSPPAAGMNTEAFF
NA	NA	TRBJ2-7	TRBV30	TGTGCCTGGAGTGGCAGGGGGAGGGAATACGAGCAGTACTTC	CAWSGRGREYEQYF
TRBD1	NA	TRBJ2-6	TRBV28	TGTGCCAGCAGTCCGCTCGACAGGGGCACCCCTGGGGCCAACGTCCTGACTTTC	CASSPLDRGTPGANVLTF
NA	NA	TRBJ1-3	TRBV7-9	TGTGCCAGCAGCTTAGCCGAAGGGAACACCATATATTTT	CASSLAEGNTIYF
TRBD1	once	TRBJ2-5	TRBV14	TGTGCCAGCAGTTTTGTACAGGGGACGACGGGGACCCAGTACTTC	CASSFVQGTTGTQYF
NA	once	TRBJ2-6	TRBV4-1	TGCGCCAGCAGCCAGGTAGGACAGACCTCTGGGGCCAACGTCCTGACTTTC	CASSQVGQTSGANVLTF
NA	few	TRBJ1-5	TRBV4-1	TGCGCCAGCAGCCAAATAGACCGGGGGGATCAGCCCCAGCATTTT	CASSQIDRGDQPQHF
NA	NA	TRBJ1-4	TRBV7-2	TGTGCCAGCAGCTTAGCGGCGGCAGCAACTAATGAAAAACTGTTTTTT	CASSLAAAATNEKLFF
NA	NA	TRBJ2-7	TRBV19	TGTGCCAGTAGTATAGCTCGTCTTGCGGGACTTTCCTACGAGCAGTACTTC	CASSIARLAGLSYEQYF
TRBD1	few	TRBJ2-7	TRBV4-2	TGTGCCAGCAGCCCGGGACAGGGGTACCACGAGCAGTACTTC	CASSPGQGYHEQYF
TRBD2	NA	TRBJ2-6	TRBV4-3	TGCGCCAGCAGCCTCTCTCTCGGGGGGGAATCTGGGGCCAACGTCCTGACTTTC	CASSLSLGGESGANVLTF
TRBD2	once	TRBJ2-1	TRBV5-4	TGTGCCAGCAGCTTGGGGGGGACTAGCGGCTACAATGAGCAGTTCTTC	CASSLGGTSGYNEQFF
NA	NA	TRBJ1-5	TRBV30	TGTGCCTGGAGTGTACAAGGGAATCAGCCCCAGCATTTT	CAWSVQGNQPQHF
TRBD2	NA	TRBJ2-5	TRBV5-1	TGCGCCAGCAGCGTACTTTTCGGCGGGGGTGAGACCCAGTACTTC	CASSVLFGGGETQYF
TRBD2	NA	TRBJ2-1	TRBV5-1	TGCGCCAGCAGCTTGGAAGGACTAGCGGAGTACAATGAGCAGTTCTTC	CASSLEGLAEYNEQFF
NA	NA	TRBJ2-7	TRBV6-1	TGTGCCAGCAGTGATGTCTGGCAGGTGGAGCAGTACTTC	CASSDVWQVEQYF
TRBD2	once	TRBJ2-5	TRBV30	TGTGCCTGGAGTGTCTCCAGGGCTAGCGGGGGCGTACAGGAGACCCAGTACTTC	CAWSVSRASGGVQETQYF
NA	NA	TRBJ2-1	TRBV19	TGTGCCAGTAGTATTGGTCAAGTGGGAGGTGAGCAGTTCTTC	CASSIGQVGGEQFF
NA	NA	TRBJ2-5	TRBV7-3	TGTGCCAGCAGCCCGGGACCGCGGGAGACCCAGTACTTC	CASSPGPRETQYF
NA	NA	TRBJ1-4	TRBV2	TGTGCCAGCAGCCCACCACCCGGGTTGCGTAATGAAAAACTGTTTTTT	CASSPPPGLRNEKLFF
TRBD1	NA	TRBJ1-1	TRBV5-4	TGTGCCAGCAGCTTCCCATCAGGGGGCCCGTCCACTGAAGCTTTCTTT	CASSFPSGGPSTEAFF
NA	once	TRBJ1-5	TRBV19	TGTGCCAGTAGTGACGGCAGGGAACAGCCCCAGCATTTT	CASSDGREQPQHF
NA	few	TRBJ1-5	TRBV27	TGTGCCAGCAGTTCTCGAGGTCAGCCCCAGCATTTT	CASSSRGQPQHF
NA	NA	TRBJ2-3	TRBV19	TGTGCCACCAACGCGGACTTTCGCACAGATACGCAGTATTTT	CATNADFRTDTQYF
TRBD2	few	TRBJ2-5	TRBV2	TGTGCCAGCAGACCCCTTAGCGGGAGGGAAGAGACCCAGTACTTC	CASRPLSGREETQYF
NA	NA	TRBJ2-1	TRBV10-2	TGCGCCAGCGGTAGTGTAGGGGGGAGGGCCTACAATGAGCAGTTCTTC	CASGSVGGRAYNEQFF
TRBD1	NA	TRBJ1-3	TRBV6-6	TGTGCCAGCAGTTACCACACAGGGGCAAAAGGAAACACCATATATTTT	CASSYHTGAKGNTIYF
NA	NA	TRBJ1-1	TRBV27	TGTGCCAGCAGTTTAGCCGGTCGGAACACTGAAGCTTTCTTT	CASSLAGRNTEAFF